This T cell receptor beta chain was sequenced during a study of control samples from healthy donors and cancer patients. The CDR3 covers 15 residues. J lost 5 bases, V lost 3 bases, and 5 bases had no gene match. Looked up from germline, CDR1 is SEHNR and CDR2 is FQNEAQ (reference sequence). The data were produced by immunoSEQ multiplex PCR, yet TCRdb's version contains in-frame clones alone and is incomplete. There are roughly 80,000 clones in the sample; 88% occur only once, and approximately 5.1% lies in the top ten. The chain recombines TRBV7-9 with TRBJ2-1, with 9 positions matching TRBD1. The receptor was derived from a woman aged 45-65 years in good health. The sequenced sample was blood. CDR3 in amino acids: CASSFGQGLNNEQFF. The CDR3 nucleotides are TGTGCCAGCAGCTTCGGACAGGGGTTGAACAATGAGCAGTTCTTC.